Each of the 20 T cell receptor beta chains below was sequenced from the same sample in a study of Ad26.COV2.S vaccination and SARS-CoV-2 variants. Profiled with immunoSEQ multiplex PCR; TCRdb holds only in-frame clones, not every one. There are some 420,000 clones in the sample; roughly 88% occur only once, and less than 4% lies in the top ten. Stated treatment: about 20 received Ad26.COV2.S at low or high dose, single or two shots; 5 received placebo; per-sample allocation not given. Sampling was done on day 63 after the first vaccine or placebo injection. Sequenced material: peripheral blood, taken in a trial of Ad26.COV2.S vaccine versus placebo. Source of these receptors: a person between 18 and 65 years old who received the Ad26.COV2.S COVID-19 vaccine or a placebo.

This rearrangement joins TRBV7-3 to TRBJ1-1, with unresolved D. V gave up 1 base and J gave up 4 bases, with 7 bases separating them. The CDR3 consists of 13 residues. The germline V gene has CDR1 SGHTA and CDR2 FQGTGA. CDR3 nucleotides: TGTGCCAGCAGCTTAATATCCGGCACTGAAGCTTTCTTT. Its translation: CASSLISGTEAFF.

V is TRBV30 and J is TRBJ2-7; D call uncertain. With 3 bases removed from V and 1 base from J, the gap between germline ends came to 4 bases. The germline gives CDR1 GTSNPN, CDR2 SVGIG (reference sequence). This CDR3 comprises 11 residues. The CDR3 reads CAWRQSYEQYF. The CDR3 DNA sequence: TGTGCCTGGAGACAGTCCTACGAGCAGTACTTC.

This chain links TRBV5-1 with TRBJ2-3; D perhaps matches TRBD2 (6 bases). CDR3 length equals 14 residues. Germline V gene sequence: CDR1 SGHRS, CDR2 YFSETQ. The V and J ends lost 4 bases and 3 bases respectively, with 12 bases between them. DNA for the CDR3: TGCGCCAGCAGCCCCTTAGGAGGGACAGATACGCAGTATTTT. It codes for CASSPLGGTDTQYF.

V and J are TRBV18 and TRBJ2-2; tentatively, D is TRBD1 (5 bases). The V and J ends lost 4 bases and 6 bases respectively, with 12 bases between them. The CDR3 sequence is 14 residues long. Germline-derived CDR1 and CDR2 are KGHSH and LQKENI. Here the CDR3 DNA reads TGTGCCAGCTCACAAGGGCAGGGCGCCGGGGAGCTGTTTTTT. Translated, it gives CASSQGQGAGELFF. The whole variable domain, filled in from reference TRBV18 and TRBJ2-2, reads NAGVMQNPRHLVRRRGQEARLRCSPMKGHSHVYWYRQLPEEGLKFMVYLQKENIIDESGMPKERFSAEFPKEGPSILRIQQVVRGDSAAYFCASSQGQGAGELFFGEGSRLTVL.

For this clone: Within the sample, other DNA sequences also encode this same CDR3. The V call is TRBV7-3, the J call TRBJ2-2; the D gene is possibly TRBD1 (5 bases). The CDR3 loop spans 14 amino acids. Trimming took off 2 bases at V and 2 bases at J, with 6 bases between the two ends. CDR1 and CDR2 (germline): SGHTA, FQGTGA. CDR3 in amino acids: CASSLGQNTGELFF. The DNA of the CDR3 is TGTGCCAGCAGCTTAGGACAAAACACCGGGGAGCTGTTTTTT.

The chain is built from TRBV7-3 and TRBJ2-3; tentatively, D is TRBD2 (6 bases). The CDR3 is 12 amino acids. Trimming cost V 5 bases and J 9 bases, with 12 bases left between them. Germline-derived CDR1 and CDR2 are SGHTA and FQGTGA. The CDR3 is CASSPSALTQYF. The CDR3 nucleotides are TGTGCCAGCAGCCCTAGCGCATTGACGCAGTATTTT.

The chain links TRBV15 to TRBJ1-4; D gene ambiguous. V lost 3 bases to trimming and J lost 4 bases, with 15 bases between them. The CDR3 runs 16 residues. The germline gives CDR1 LNHNV, CDR2 YYDKDF (reference sequence). CDR3 loop: CATSSLSSGFNEKLFF. The CDR3 DNA is TGTGCCACCAGCAGCCTCTCTTCGGGGTTTAATGAAAAACTGTTTTTT.

The chain is built from TRBV7-7 and TRBJ2-1; 11 nucleotides line up with TRBD1. J lost 7 bases, V lost 3 bases, and 2 bases had no gene match. This CDR3 region has 14 residues. Looked up from germline, CDR1 is SSHAT and CDR2 is FNYEAQ (reference sequence). The CDR3 loop reads CASSFGQGANEQFF. For the CDR3, the DNA is TGTGCCAGCAGCTTCGGACAGGGGGCGAATGAGCAGTTCTTC.

V gene TRBV5-1 combines with J gene TRBJ2-7; 8 bases fit TRBD1. Germline V gene data show CDR1 as SGHRS and CDR2 as YFSETQ. The trim removed 0 bases at V and 1 base at J, leaving 0 bases unmatched. The CDR3 spans 14 residues. CDR3 in DNA: TGCGCCAGCAGCTTGGGGGACAGGTCCTACGAGCAGTACTTC. The encoded protein is CASSLGDRSYEQYF.

CDR3 sequence: CASSQSEPYEQYF. The CDR3 coding sequence is TGCGCCAGCAGCCAGAGCGAACCCTACGAGCAGTACTTC. This chain connects TRBV4-1 to TRBJ2-7; D uncertain. The length of the CDR3 is 13 residues. V lost 3 bases to trimming and J lost 2 bases, with 8 bases between them. Per germline, CDR1 MGHRA and CDR2 YSYEKL.

In regard to this clone: Its ends do not fully match the called genes, so a read error is possible. This sequence joins TRBV6-1 and TRBJ1-6; TRBD1 agrees at 8 bases. This CDR3 contains 12 residues. Per germline, CDR1 MNHNS and CDR2 SASEGT. The CDR3 region has the DNA TGTGCCAGCAGTGAACGGACAGGGACAGTTGGCTTT. Protein product: CASSERTGTVGF.

The chain has TRBV7-9 and TRBJ1-5; 7 bases are shared with TRBD1. The CDR3 contains 16 residues. Germline V CDR1 and CDR2: SEHNR, FQNEAQ (reference sequence). J gave up 4 bases and V 3 bases, and 9 bases lay outside the gene matches. CDR3 in DNA: TGTGCCAGCAGCTTCCAAGGGACAGCTGGGAATCAGCCCCAGCATTTT. Its translation is CASSFQGTAGNQPQHF.

Written as DNA, the CDR3 is TGTGCCAGCTTCGGGAAGGGGGCCCACAATGAGCAGTTCTTC. This gives the protein CASFGKGAHNEQFF. The chain uses TRBV2 and TRBJ2-1, with 7 bases matching TRBD1. J gave up 5 bases and V 8 bases, and 9 bases lay outside the gene matches. The CDR3 has 14 amino acids. In germline, CDR1 is SNHLY, CDR2 FYNNEI.

The chain employs TRBV5-1 and TRBJ1-5; the D is unclear. Germline CDR1 SGHRS, CDR2 YFSETQ. V was pared by 5 bases and J by 5 bases, with 11 bases between. The CDR3 has 13 residues. The CDR3 coding sequence is TGCGCCAGCAGGCGGACGAGAGATCAGCCCCAGCATTTT. Its translation is CASRRTRDQPQHF.

The chain employs TRBV4-1 and TRBJ1-5, with a tentative D call TRBD1 (5 bases). This CDR3 is 15 amino acids long. Trimming left V 1 base short and J 3 bases short, with 10 bases between. CDR1 MGHRA and CDR2 YSYEKL come from the germline V gene. This chain's CDR3 is CASSQVPGPNQPQHF. The CDR3 bases are TGCGCCAGCAGCCAAGTACCGGGACCCAATCAGCCCCAGCATTTT.

This clone has only a few counts. The V and J genes are TRBV20-1 and TRBJ1-5, with D possibly matching TRBD1 (5 bases). Trimming left V 3 bases short and J 5 bases short, with 17 bases between. The CDR3 runs 15 residues. Germline V gene sequence: CDR1 DFQATT, CDR2 SNEGSKA (reference sequence). The CDR3 is CSASVGGREDQPQHF. CDR3 sequence (DNA): TGCAGTGCTAGTGTCGGCGGCAGGGAGGATCAGCCCCAGCATTTT.

This rearrangement joins TRBV6-2 or TRBV6-3 to TRBJ1-1; maybe TRBD1 (6 bases). Looked up from germline, CDR1 is MNHEY and CDR2 is SVGEGT. V lost 2 bases, J lost 7 bases, and 11 bases lay in between. This CDR3 has 13 amino acids. CDR3 sequence reads: CASSYARGNEAFF. The CDR3 bases are TGTGCCAGCAGTTACGCCAGGGGAAATGAAGCTTTCTTT.

This chain joins TRBV9 and TRBJ1-1, with D hard to call. The V gene lost 0 bases and the J gene lost 1 base, with 10 bases spanning the gap. Looked up from germline, CDR1 is SGDLS and CDR2 is YYNGEE. CDR3 length: 15 residues. Here the CDR3 reads CASSVGARENTEAFF. The CDR3 nucleotides read TGTGCCAGCAGCGTAGGAGCACGGGAGAACACTGAAGCTTTCTTT.

Only one count was recorded for this clone. The gene calls are TRBV6-2 or TRBV6-3 and TRBJ2-7; TRBD1 might be the D (5 bases). V was clipped by 4 bases and J by 0 bases, with 13 bases between them. The germline V gene encodes CDR1 MNHEY and CDR2 SVGEGT. The CDR3 has 15 residues. The CDR3 sequence is CASSSRQSSSYEQYF. The CDR3 DNA reads as TGTGCCAGCAGTTCTCGACAGAGTAGCTCCTACGAGCAGTACTTC.

The chain is built from TRBV2 and TRBJ2-6; TRBD1 agrees at 12 bases. Germline trimming cut 7 bases from V and 2 bases from J; bases unmatched to any gene: 6. Germline V CDR1 and CDR2: SNHLY, FYNNEI. The CDR3 loop spans 17 amino acids. The CDR3 reads CASTSGQGAAGANVLTF. The CDR3 DNA reads as TGTGCCAGCACCTCGGGACAGGGGGCGGCTGGGGCCAACGTCCTGACTTTC.